Listed here is a single TCR beta chain. Clones were read by immunoSEQ multiplex PCR, and TCRdb kept only the in-frame ones, dropping some. Of about 160,000 clones in the sample, over 85% are singletons; the top ten hold 4% to 4.5%. Trimming pared 6 bases from V and 0 bases from J, leaving 21 bases between. This CDR3 has 17 amino acids. CDR1 and CDR2 (germline): GTSNPN, SVGIG (reference sequence). This sample stems from a study of cytomegalovirus exposure and HLA in healthy donors. The chain recombines TRBV30 with TRBJ1-5; TRBD1 is a possible D gene (6 bases). The clonotype comes from a young man in good health and CMV-seropositive. The sequenced material came from PBMCs. CDR3: CACDRSGQSYSNQPQHF. CDR3 DNA: TGTGCCTGCGATCGTTCCGGACAGAGCTATAGCAATCAGCCCCAGCATTTT.